The rows below give T cell receptor beta chains drawn from one sample of a study of shared clonotypes between healthy human individuals. Generated by immunoSEQ multiplex PCR, the TCRdb table keeps only in-frame clones and is missing some. The sample shows about 590,000 clones, roughly 95% of them seen only once. The sequencing input was naive CD8+ T cells sorted from blood. The receptors originated from a woman aged 30 to 39 in good health. The CDR3 runs from the conserved cysteine through the conserved F or W. D genes are given only for firm matches. Rows may omit the clone size; those that give it use once, few, many or a size class.

clone_size	v_call	j_call	d_call	cdr3_aa	cdr3_nt
NA	TRBV7-8	TRBJ2-1	NA	CASSFLNNEQFF	TGTGCCAGCAGCTTCCTTAACAATGAGCAGTTCTTC
few	TRBV5-6	TRBJ2-1	TRBD2	CASSQSTSGYYNEQFF	TGTGCCAGCTCCCAATCGACTAGCGGATACTACAATGAGCAGTTCTTC
once	TRBV4-1	TRBJ2-1	NA	CASSQDGAGEGEQFF	TGCGCCAGCAGCCAAGACGGGGCAGGGGAGGGTGAGCAGTTCTTC
few	TRBV13	TRBJ1-1	NA	CASNGYNTEAFF	TGTGCCAGCAACGGATACAACACTGAAGCTTTCTTT
NA	TRBV11-2	TRBJ1-1	NA	CASSLMGNTEAFF	TGTGCCAGCAGCTTAATGGGGAACACTGAAGCTTTCTTT
NA	TRBV19	TRBJ2-7	TRBD2	CASTPKAGLITYEQYF	TGTGCCAGTACCCCTAAAGCGGGACTTATTACCTACGAGCAGTACTTC
NA	TRBV27	TRBJ2-1	NA	CASSFAGNEQFF	TGTGCCAGCAGTTTCGCCGGGAATGAGCAGTTCTTC
NA	TRBV28	TRBJ2-7	TRBD2	CASSLTSGSYEQYF	TGTGCCAGCAGTCTGACTAGCGGGAGTTACGAGCAGTACTTC
NA	TRBV5-1	TRBJ2-2	NA	CASSGPSGELFF	TGCGCCAGCAGCGGCCCTTCAGGGGAGCTGTTTTTT
NA	TRBV27	TRBJ1-2	NA	CASSLIGSNYGYTF	TGTGCCAGCAGTTTAATCGGATCAAACTATGGCTACACCTTC
NA	TRBV19	TRBJ2-7	TRBD1	CASSASGTGGSYEQYF	TGTGCCAGTAGTGCCTCCGGGACAGGGGGCTCCTACGAGCAGTACTTC
NA	TRBV7-2	TRBJ1-4	TRBD1	CASAMTGGYEKLFF	TGTGCCAGCGCCATGACAGGGGGCTATGAAAAACTGTTTTTT
NA	TRBV19	TRBJ2-7	NA	CASALSGTSYEQYF	TGTGCCAGTGCCCTTAGCGGTACCTCCTACGAGCAGTACTTC
NA	TRBV28	TRBJ2-5	TRBD2	CASSLSQPTLAGEETQYF	TGTGCCAGCAGTTTAAGCCAACCCACTCTAGCGGGAGAAGAGACCCAGTACTTC
NA	TRBV19	TRBJ1-4	NA	CASSWGVATNEKLFF	TGTGCCAGTAGCTGGGGGGTTGCAACTAATGAAAAACTGTTTTTT
NA	TRBV7-6	TRBJ2-5	NA	CASSSGPGIATQYF	TGTGCCAGCAGCTCGGGGCCAGGGATCGCGACCCAGTACTTC
NA	TRBV2	TRBJ2-3	TRBD2	CASSDGTSGRDTQYF	TGTGCCAGCAGTGATGGGACTAGCGGGAGGGATACGCAGTATTTT
once	TRBV9	TRBJ2-1	NA	CASSVEGAPLNEQFF	TGTGCCAGCAGCGTGGAGGGGGCGCCCCTAAATGAGCAGTTCTTC
NA	TRBV30	TRBJ2-1	TRBD2	CAWSVMASGNEQFF	TGTGCCTGGAGTGTAATGGCTAGCGGCAATGAGCAGTTCTTC
NA	TRBV7-8	TRBJ2-1	TRBD2	CASSLGTSGYNEQFF	TGTGCCAGCAGCTTAGGGACTAGTGGATACAATGAGCAGTTCTTC
NA	TRBV27	TRBJ2-1	NA	CASNPGPRGNEQFF	TGTGCCAGCAACCCCGGGCCCAGAGGCAATGAGCAGTTCTTC
NA	TRBV27	TRBJ2-6	NA	CASSFGGGAGANVLTF	TGTGCCAGCAGTTTTGGGGGTGGAGCTGGGGCCAACGTCCTGACTTTC
NA	TRBV11-2	TRBJ2-3	NA	CASSPHSTDTQYF	TGTGCCAGCAGTCCTCACAGCACAGATACGCAGTATTTT
NA	TRBV5-6	TRBJ1-2	TRBD1	CASSFSTGYGYTF	TGTGCCAGCAGCTTTTCGACAGGGTATGGCTACACCTTC
NA	TRBV28	TRBJ2-3	NA	CASSAQAYSSGYF	TGTGCCAGCAGTGCCCAAGCTTATTCTTCGGGGTATTTT
NA	TRBV15	TRBJ1-5	NA	CATSTWTAQPQHF	TGTGCCACCAGCACTTGGACAGCACAGCCCCAGCATTTT
NA	TRBV30	TRBJ2-7	TRBD1	CAWSVRPGQGGSYEQYF	TGTGCCTGGAGTGTACGACCCGGACAGGGGGGCTCCTACGAGCAGTACTTC
once	TRBV28	TRBJ2-1	NA	CASSRHRVPVLLSYNEQFF	TGTGCCAGCAGCCGACACAGGGTACCTGTCCTTCTGAGCTACAATGAGCAGTTCTTC
NA	TRBV4-1	TRBJ2-7	NA	CASSPYRSRDWSSYEQYF	TGCGCCAGCAGCCCCTATAGAAGCCGGGACTGGAGCTCCTACGAGCAGTACTTC
NA	TRBV7-9	TRBJ2-1	TRBD1	CASSSGQGYNEQFF	TGTGCCAGCAGCTCGGGACAGGGTTACAATGAGCAGTTCTTC
NA	TRBV16	TRBJ2-7	NA	CAGRPTTAEQYF	TGTGCCGGAAGACCTACTACGGCAGAGCAGTACTTC
NA	TRBV4-2	TRBJ2-7	NA	CASSRKSGPTGEQYF	TGTGCCAGCAGCCGAAAATCCGGGCCCACGGGCGAGCAGTACTTC
NA	TRBV27	TRBJ2-7	NA	CASSLSGVGFEQYF	TGTGCCAGCAGTTTGTCAGGGGTTGGGTTCGAGCAGTACTTC
NA	TRBV27	TRBJ2-1	NA	CASSHFLASVGEQFF	TGTGCCAGCAGTCACTTTTTGGCCTCCGTCGGTGAGCAGTTCTTC
NA	TRBV7-8	TRBJ2-2	NA	CASSLGRNTGELFF	TGTGCCAGCAGCTTGGGGAGAAACACCGGGGAGCTGTTTTTT
NA	TRBV28	TRBJ2-7	NA	CASSSPEGLLERYEQYF	TGTGCCAGCAGTTCCCCCGAGGGACTCCTTGAGAGGTACGAGCAGTACTTC
NA	TRBV7-6	TRBJ2-7	TRBD2	CASSLGASGRNFREQYF	TGTGCCAGCAGCTTAGGGGCTAGCGGGAGAAATTTTCGCGAGCAGTACTTC
NA	TRBV19	TRBJ2-1	TRBD2	CASGLAGGISEQFF	TGTGCCAGTGGTCTAGCGGGAGGGATTAGTGAGCAGTTCTTC
once	TRBV5-6	TRBJ1-4	TRBD1	CASSLGRDRPDEKLFF	TGTGCCAGCAGCCTCGGGAGGGACAGGCCGGATGAAAAACTGTTTTTT
NA	TRBV21-1	TRBJ2-5	NA	CASSVGTSGLQETQYF	TGTGCCAGCAGCGTAGGGACTAGCGGGCTTCAAGAGACCCAGTACTTC
once	TRBV27	TRBJ2-7	TRBD2	CASSSSGRAYEQYF	TGTGCCAGCAGTTCTAGCGGGAGGGCCTACGAGCAGTACTTC
NA	TRBV7-9	TRBJ2-7	TRBD2	CASRAGGTYEQYF	TGTGCCAGCAGGGCGGGGGGAACCTACGAGCAGTACTTC
NA	TRBV9	TRBJ1-1	NA	CASSGSTENTEAFF	TGTGCCAGCAGCGGATCGACGGAGAACACTGAAGCTTTCTTT
NA	TRBV6-1	TRBJ1-5	NA	CASGPYSNQPQHF	TGTGCCAGCGGACCCTATAGCAATCAGCCCCAGCATTTT
NA	TRBV7-9	TRBJ2-7	TRBD1	CASSRTGAEQYF	TGTGCCAGCAGCCGGACAGGGGCCGAGCAGTACTTC
once	TRBV30	TRBJ1-4	TRBD1	CAWSLGTGHEKLFF	TGTGCCTGGAGTCTCGGGACAGGGCATGAAAAACTGTTTTTT
few	TRBV30	TRBJ2-7	NA	CAWSVQYEQYF	TGTGCCTGGAGTGTACAGTACGAGCAGTACTTC
NA	TRBV27	TRBJ2-4	TRBD1	CASSAGTGTKNIQYF	TGTGCCAGCAGTGCCGGGACAGGGACCAAAAACATTCAGTACTTC
NA	TRBV5-6	TRBJ2-3	TRBD2	CASSLAGTSRNTDTQYF	TGTGCCAGCAGCTTGGCCGGGACTAGCAGAAACACAGATACGCAGTATTTT
NA	TRBV19	TRBJ1-1	NA	CASSATRDTVNTEAFF	TGTGCCAGTAGTGCAACCCGGGACACAGTGAACACTGAAGCTTTCTTT
NA	TRBV2	TRBJ1-2	NA	CAGEGSSAFHGYTF	TGTGCCGGGGAGGGCAGTTCCGCTTTCCATGGCTACACCTTC
NA	TRBV7-9	TRBJ1-5	NA	CASSLFSNQPQHF	TGTGCCAGCAGCTTATTTAGCAATCAGCCCCAGCATTTT
NA	TRBV20-1	TRBJ2-5	TRBD2	CSTILAGEQYF	TGCAGTACAATCTTAGCGGGAGAGCAGTACTTC
NA	TRBV27	TRBJ2-1	NA	CASSLRGQNNEQFF	TGTGCCAGCAGTTTACGGGGGCAAAACAATGAGCAGTTCTTC
NA	TRBV28	TRBJ2-5	TRBD2	CASSFSSGMPTQETQYF	TGTGCCAGCAGTTTCTCTAGCGGGATGCCGACCCAAGAGACCCAGTACTTC